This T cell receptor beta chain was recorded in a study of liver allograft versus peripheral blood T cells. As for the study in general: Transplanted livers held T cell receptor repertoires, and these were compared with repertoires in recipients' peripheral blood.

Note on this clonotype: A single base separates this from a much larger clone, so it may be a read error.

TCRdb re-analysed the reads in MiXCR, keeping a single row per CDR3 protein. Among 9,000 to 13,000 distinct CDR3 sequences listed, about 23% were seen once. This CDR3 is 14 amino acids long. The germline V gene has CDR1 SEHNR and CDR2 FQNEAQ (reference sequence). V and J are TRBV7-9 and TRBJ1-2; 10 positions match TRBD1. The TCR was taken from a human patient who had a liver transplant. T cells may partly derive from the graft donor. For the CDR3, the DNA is TGTGCCATCAGCAAAAGGGACAGGGGACCTGGCTACACCTTC. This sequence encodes CAISKRDRGPGYTF.